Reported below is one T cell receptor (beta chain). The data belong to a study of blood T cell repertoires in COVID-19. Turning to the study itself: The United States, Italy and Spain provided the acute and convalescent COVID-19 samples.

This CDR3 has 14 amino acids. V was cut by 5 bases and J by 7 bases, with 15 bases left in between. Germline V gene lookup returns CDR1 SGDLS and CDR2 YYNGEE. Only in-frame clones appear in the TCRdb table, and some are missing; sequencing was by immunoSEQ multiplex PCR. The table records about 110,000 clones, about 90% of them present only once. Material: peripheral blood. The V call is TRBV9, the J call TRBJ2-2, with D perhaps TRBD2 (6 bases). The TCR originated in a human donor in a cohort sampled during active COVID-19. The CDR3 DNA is TGTGCCAGCAGTGTGGGGGGAGGTAACGGGGAGCTGTTTTTT. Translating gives CASSVGGGNGELFF.